The 21 T cell receptor beta chains in this list originate from one sample, sequenced in a study of regulatory T cells in long-lasting Graves disease. Time point: newly diagnosed GD, antithyroid drugs for less than 3 months. From PBMCs, RNA was extracted and then used to make the TCR library. Relying on iRepertoire HTBI primers and Arm-PCR of CDR3 regions, the team built TCR beta libraries. TCRdb independently ran MiXCR on the multiplex PCR reads; one entry per CDR3 protein. The sample lists about 220,000 distinct CDR3 sequences; 15% to 20% were seen once. Separately, the same data were catalogued under a study of T cells in Graves' hyperthyroidism and ophthalmopathy.

Material: peripheral blood mononuclear cells (PBMCs), obtained at new diagnosis, from a patient treated with antithyroid drugs. Receptors originate from a woman aged 25 to 45 with Graves disease.

There are many counts of this clonotype. The chain has TRBV20-1 and TRBJ2-5; D ambiguous. Germline CDR1 is DFQATT and CDR2 is SNEGSKA (reference sequence). The CDR3 totals 14 residues. V lost 5 bases and J 5 bases, leaving 18 bases between the germline ends. This CDR3 reads CSALHPAVRETQYF. CDR3 DNA: TGCAGTGCTCTGCACCCGGCCGTCAGGGAGACCCAGTACTTC.

This clonotype was seen at least ten times. The chain combines TRBV6-1 with TRBJ1-3, with D unclear. The CDR3 has 16 amino acids. V lost 6 bases and J lost 7, with 22 bases in between. CDR1 and CDR2 (germline): MNHNS, SASEGT. The CDR3 DNA follows: TGTGCCAGCAGCGTTCGAGCCGCGACCGGAACGAACACCATATATTTT. Protein sequence: CASSVRAATGTNTIYF.

This clonotype has a count of ten or more. The chain employs TRBV6-2 or TRBV6-3 and TRBJ2-1; possible D gene TRBD1, 5 bases. Germline assignment: CDR1 MNHEY and CDR2 SVGEGT. Trimming left V 10 bases short and J 8 bases short, with 18 bases between. The CDR3 has 13 amino acids. For the CDR3, the DNA is TGTGCCACCAAGGGGATCCTTAGGGATGAGCAGTTCTTC. It is translated as CATKGILRDEQFF.

This clonotype was seen at least ten times. This chain links TRBV30 with TRBJ1-2; the D gene is possibly TRBD1 (5 bases). Germline assignment: CDR1 GTSNPN and CDR2 SVGIG (reference sequence). Trimming stripped 3 bases from V and 8 bases from J, with 22 bases between. The CDR3 length is 15 residues. This CDR3 reads CAWRPGAGVIKGYTF. The CDR3 nucleotides are TGTGCCTGGAGGCCCGGTGCGGGGGTGATAAAGGGCTACACCTTC. The full variable domain, its missing parts supplied by reference TRBV30 and TRBJ1-2, is SQTIHQWPATLVQPVGSPLSLECTVEGTSNPNLYWYRQAAGRGLQLLFYSVGIGQISSEVPQNLSASRPQDRQFILSSKKLLLSDSGFYLCAWRPGAGVIKGYTFGSGTRLTVV.

A word on this clonotype: Given a much more abundant clone one base away, this may be a read error. The chain joins TRBV6-2 or TRBV6-3 to TRBJ2-7, with no clear D. This CDR3 has 15 residues. Per germline, CDR1 MNHEY and CDR2 SVGEGT. The DNA for the CDR3 is TGTGCCGGCAGTGAAGCGTTCGGCAGAACCTACGAGCAGTACTTC. Translated, it gives CAGSEAFGRTYEQYF.

This clonotype was seen only a few times. This chain joins TRBV3-1 and TRBJ2-1; D perhaps matches TRBD1 (5 bases). Germline V CDR1 and CDR2: LGHDT, YNNKEL (reference sequence). The CDR3 sequence is 16 residues long. Trimming removed 1 base at V and 0 bases at J, with 10 bases between. CDR3 bases: TGTGCCAGCAGCCAAGGGGGCGCCAGCTCCTACAATGAGCAGTTCTTC. Encoded protein: CASSQGGASSYNEQFF.

Here the CDR3 DNA reads TGTGCCAGCAGTCTGACTAGCGGAGCCGGCACAGATACGCAGTATTTT. Translated, it gives CASSLTSGAGTDTQYF. V and J are TRBV6-1 and TRBJ2-3, with 9 positions matching TRBD2. The CDR3 length is 16 residues. Per the germline V gene, CDR1 is MNHNS and CDR2 is SASEGT. The ends lost 5 bases at V and 1 base at J; junction bases unmatched: 7.

The chain carries TRBV19 and TRBJ1-3; tentative D call: TRBD1 (5 bases). The CDR3 sequence is 18 residues long. V lost 3 bases and J 0 bases, leaving 18 bases between the germline ends. Germline lookup yields CDR1 LNHDA and CDR2 SQIVND (reference sequence). Here the CDR3 reads CASSIAIGGANSGNTIYF. The CDR3 DNA is TGTGCCAGTAGTATCGCTATTGGGGGAGCCAACTCTGGAAACACCATATATTTT.

This clonotype was observed a few times. The V call is TRBV6-1, the J call TRBJ1-1, with TRBD1 identical over 8 bases. The CDR3 is made up of 13 amino acids. After removal of 4 bases from V and 4 bases from J, the junction contained 2 bases not matched to a gene. Per germline, CDR1 MNHNS and CDR2 SASEGT. The CDR3 DNA reads TGTGCCAGCAGTGCAACAGGGGGCACTGAAGCTTTCTTT. The encoded protein is CASSATGGTEAFF.

V and J are TRBV19 and TRBJ2-1; 9 bases align to TRBD2. CDR3 length: 16 residues. CDR1 LNHDA and CDR2 SQIVND come from the germline V gene (reference sequence). V trimming: 4 bases; J trimming: 8 bases; junction bases outside the gene matches: 12. The CDR3: CASSTLPGLALDEQFF. The CDR3 DNA sequence: TGTGCCAGTAGTACCTTACCGGGACTAGCCCTCGATGAGCAGTTCTTC. Complete variable domain (other parts from reference TRBV19 and TRBJ2-1): DGGITQSPKYLFRKEGQNVTLSCEQNLNHDAMYWYRQDPGQGLRLIYYSQIVNDFQKGDIAEGYSVSREKKESFPLTVTSAQKNPTAFYLCASSTLPGLALDEQFFGPGTRLTVL.

In its sample, this clonotype was seen many times. The genes are TRBV29-1 and TRBJ1-3; no clear D. V lost 5 bases, J lost 0 bases, and 8 bases lay in between. CDR1 is SQVTM and CDR2 is ANQGSEA in the germline V gene. This CDR3 contains 13 residues. The CDR3 sequence: CSVSPPSGNTIYF. For the CDR3, the DNA is TGCAGCGTTTCTCCTCCCTCTGGAAACACCATATATTTT.

This clonotype was found many times. V and J are TRBV29-1 and TRBJ1-5, with D possibly matching TRBD1 (5 bases). Trimming pared 4 bases from V and 3 bases from J, leaving 16 bases between. The germline V gene encodes CDR1 SQVTM and CDR2 ANQGSEA. This CDR3 is 15 amino acids long. The CDR3 coding sequence is TGCAGCGTTGCGGGGTTGGGGGACCCCAATCAGCCCCAGCATTTT. It specifies CSVAGLGDPNQPQHF.

This clonotype has a count of ten or more. This chain joins TRBV10-1 and TRBJ1-3; D call uncertain. With 4 bases removed from V and 2 bases from J, the gap between germline ends came to 15 bases. The CDR3 runs to 16 residues. The germline gives CDR1 WNHNN, CDR2 SYGVQD (reference sequence). The DNA for the CDR3 is TGCGCCAGCAGTGGTACCCTCGGCAGCCCTGGAAACACCATATATTTT. Translation: CASSGTLGSPGNTIYF.

This clonotype was counted many times. The chain is built from TRBV12-5 and TRBJ2-5; 9 nucleotides agree with TRBD2. The CDR3 is 15 residues long. V shed 1 base, J shed 2 bases, and the junction held 2 bases outside the gene matches. Germline CDR1 reads LGHNT; CDR2 reads FRNRAP. The CDR3 spells CASGLGLAAQETQYF. Here the CDR3 DNA reads TGTGCTAGTGGTTTGGGACTAGCGGCTCAAGAGACCCAGTACTTC. The whole variable domain, remainder taken from reference TRBV12-5 and TRBJ2-5, is DARVTQTPRHKVTEMGQEVTMRCQPILGHNTVFWYRQTMMQGLELLAYFRNRAPLDDSGMPKDRFSAEMPDATLATLKIQPSEPRDSAVYFCASGLGLAAQETQYFGPGTRLLVL.

This clonotype was recorded at least ten times. The rearrangement joins TRBV30 to TRBJ1-2; the D gene is possibly TRBD1 (6 bases). CDR1 and CDR2 (germline): GTSNPN, SVGIG (reference sequence). Trimming took off 6 bases at V and 4 bases at J, with 18 bases between the two ends. The length of the CDR3 is 14 residues. The CDR3 DNA reads TGTGCCTGCTCCCCAGGGGAGGGGCTCTATGGCTACACCTTC. Translated: CACSPGEGLYGYTF.

The J gene is TRBJ2-7, the V gene TRBV28, with a weak D call TRBD2 (7 bases). Per germline, CDR1 MDHEN and CDR2 SYDVKM. V shed 2 bases and J shed 0 bases, with 11 bases lying between them. The length of the CDR3 is 15 residues. This CDR3 is CASSLGGGSSYEQYF. The CDR3 region has the DNA TGTGCCAGCAGTTTAGGGGGCGGGAGCTCCTACGAGCAGTACTTC.

The rearrangement uses TRBV5-1 and TRBJ2-7; TRBD2 matches at 7 bases. The V and J ends lost 0 bases and 0 bases, in that order; junction bases with no gene match: 3. Germline V CDR1 and CDR2: SGHRS, YFSETQ. The CDR3 consists of 15 residues. CDR3 residues: CASSLAGGNSYEQYF. Written as DNA, the CDR3 is TGCGCCAGCAGCTTGGCGGGGGGTAACTCCTACGAGCAGTACTTC.

This clonotype appeared many times. This sequence joins TRBV2 and TRBJ2-3, with 10 nucleotides matching TRBD2. The J segment lost 6 bases and the V segment lost 3 bases, leaving 3 bases of the junction unmatched. The germline gives CDR1 SNHLY, CDR2 FYNNEI. This CDR3 is built from 14 residues. CDR3 nucleotide sequence: TGTGCCAGCAGTGAGGAACTAGCGGGGGATACGCAGTATTTT. Translation gives CASSEELAGDTQYF. Full variable domain (outside the CDR3, taken from reference TRBV2 and TRBJ2-3): EPEVTQTPSHQVTQMGQEVILRCVPISNHLYFYWYRQILGQKVEFLVSFYNNEISEKSEIFDDQFSVERPDGSNFTLKIRSTKLEDSAMYFCASSEELAGDTQYFGPGTRLTVL.

This clonotype was seen at least ten times. The chain couples TRBV20-1 to TRBJ1-5; 7 bases align to TRBD1. This CDR3 spans 14 amino acids. V lost 5 bases, J lost 0 bases, and 4 bases stayed unmatched. Germline CDR1 and CDR2: DFQATT and SNEGSKA (reference sequence). The CDR3 DNA reads as TGCAGTGCTCGGACAGGTTTTAGCAATCAGCCCCAGCATTTT. It encodes CSARTGFSNQPQHF.

The genes are TRBV28 and TRBJ2-5, with 12 positions matching TRBD2. TRBJ2-1 matches the DNA end more closely, so the J call is doubtful. The germline gives CDR1 MDHEN, CDR2 SYDVKM. The CDR3 contains 15 residues. The CDR3: CASRAGLAGINEQFF. The DNA for the CDR3 is TGTGCCAGCAGGGCCGGACTAGCGGGAATCAATGAGCAGTTCTTC.

The chain couples TRBV6-1 to TRBJ2-3, with TRBD2 as a possible D gene (5 bases). This CDR3 contains 18 residues. Germline CDR1 MNHNS, CDR2 SASEGT. With 6 bases removed from V and 0 bases from J, the gap between germline ends came to 22 bases. The CDR3 bases are TGTGCCAGCAGACCCAACCTGGACTTTCCGACTAGCACAGATACGCAGTATTTT. Amino acid sequence: CASRPNLDFPTSTDTQYF.